One T cell receptor beta chain is described in this entry. This clonotype has only a few counts. There is no known antigen for this receptor. The junction shows a germline mismatch at one end, possibly a read error. The CDR3 has 14 amino acids, counting the end cysteine and phenylalanine. Just CDR3 DNA is preserved here, 42 bases in frame from base 1. Via the germline V gene (reference sequence), CDR1 is SGHNT and CDR2 YYREEE. This sample is drawn from a study of tumor-infiltrating lymphocytes in primary liver carcinoma (dated by TCRdb to the late 2010s). Broadly, across the study: Of the five patients, three men and two women aged 30 to 69 years, four had hepatocellular carcinoma and one had combined HCC and intrahepatic cholangiocarcinoma. Tumors of the five patients were stage T1-T3 N0M0 with maximum diameters of roughly 4.2 to 11 cm. Roughly 3.5 to 8 million productive TCRbeta reads were obtained per sample, and no significant difference in read depth was found between tissue types. The study combined TCRbeta repertoire sequencing, expression microarrays and whole-exome sequencing across five regions of each liver tumor, with adjacent normal tissue and blood. TCRbeta repertoire sequencing covered 35 specimens from 5 patients: roughly 25 tumor regions, 5 adjacent noncancerous liver tissues and 5 peripheral blood samples. To link TCRbeta repertoire diversity to the local molecular phenotype, the 20 to 25 tumor region samples were profiled with Agilent mRNA microarrays. Repertoires from technical replicates were highly reproducible, with mean shared-clone rates approximately 0.88 and correlation coefficients above 0.98.

A constant-region primer and ProtoScript II reverse transcriptase were used to reverse-transcribe TCRbeta-specific cDNA from about 0.55 ug total RNA. Construction of the TCRbeta libraries relied on three nested rounds of multiplex PCR, following a slightly modified ARM-PCR procedure. The first two PCR rounds used multiplex TRBV1-TRBV30 forward primers with a Cbeta reverse primer, each for 10 cycles. Sample barcodes and Illumina adapters were added in a final 25-cycle PCR using Deep VentR polymerase. Before sequencing, amplicons of 200-500 bp were gel-purified using a QIAquick gel extraction kit. The TCRbeta amplicons were sequenced with 250-bp paired-end reads on an Illumina HiSeq 2500. The authors' analysis ran thus. Quality trimming of reads was performed with Trimmomatic v0.33, and paired reads were merged with FLASH v1.2.11 so that full CDR3 sequences could be recovered. V, D and J germline segments were assigned to the rearranged TCRbeta sequences using MiGEC v1.2.1b. Clonotype statistics and Shannon-Wiener diversity indices were calculated with VDJtools v1.0.0. Except for diversity analysis, only each sample's 250 most abundant clonotypes were used in subsequent analyses to reduce sampling bias. TCRdb trimmed public reads at Q25 via fastp, called clones via MiXCR and kept in-frame beta chains. Each CDR3 protein gets just one entry, which takes the most common genes and DNA from the rows behind it. The V and J calls were determined by TCRdb, not by the authors. A total of fewer than 250,000 distinct CDR3 sequences appear in this sample, around 85% of them only once. 15% to 20% of the sample lies in the top ten.

What the study reported, not specific to this receptor: Only a few patients were included in the study, and the authors note that the findings should be validated in a larger study. Comparison of CD4+ and CD8+ T cell repertoires was precluded by the use of bulk unsorted samples. Compared with blood, tumors had a significantly larger share of the repertoire taken up by the top 250 clones (p = 0.039). Repertoire overlap was found to be higher between tumor regions (mean roughly 36%) than between tumor-adjacent (about 17%) or tumor-blood (around 15%) pairs, consistent with antigen-driven expansion. Because only the TCR beta chain was sequenced and unpaired alpha chains were not captured, true repertoire diversity is likely underestimated. Only about 8-25% of top clones were found in all five regions of a tumor, suggesting spatial heterogeneity of tumor-infiltrating T cells.

Without any cell sorting, total RNA and DNA were co-extracted from about 20-30 mg of bulk tissue using the AllPrep DNA/RNA mini kit. Surgical resection was performed in China between 2015 and 2016 on about 5 patients with histopathologically diagnosed primary liver carcinoma. At the time of sampling, the patients had chronic HBV infection and had not received any treatment. Each tumor was sampled at five spatially separated regions: the tumor centre plus the superior, inferior, left-lateral and right-lateral poles. More than 80% viable tumor cells were found by histology in every tumor sample. Fresh tumor and adjacent tissue pieces were bisected, with one half stored in RNAlater at -80 degrees C and the other half sent for histology.

In this chain, TRBV5-4 is recombined with TRBJ2-1; the D gene could be either TRBD1 or TRBD2, each agreeing at 5 bases. The sample comprised tumor tissue from primary liver carcinoma. This TCR came from a man aged 40-50 years with primary liver carcinoma and hepatitis B virus infection. The DNA is TGTGCCCGCAGCTCCTCTGGGACCTACAATAAGCAGTTCTTC. This sequence encodes CARSSSGTYNKQFF.